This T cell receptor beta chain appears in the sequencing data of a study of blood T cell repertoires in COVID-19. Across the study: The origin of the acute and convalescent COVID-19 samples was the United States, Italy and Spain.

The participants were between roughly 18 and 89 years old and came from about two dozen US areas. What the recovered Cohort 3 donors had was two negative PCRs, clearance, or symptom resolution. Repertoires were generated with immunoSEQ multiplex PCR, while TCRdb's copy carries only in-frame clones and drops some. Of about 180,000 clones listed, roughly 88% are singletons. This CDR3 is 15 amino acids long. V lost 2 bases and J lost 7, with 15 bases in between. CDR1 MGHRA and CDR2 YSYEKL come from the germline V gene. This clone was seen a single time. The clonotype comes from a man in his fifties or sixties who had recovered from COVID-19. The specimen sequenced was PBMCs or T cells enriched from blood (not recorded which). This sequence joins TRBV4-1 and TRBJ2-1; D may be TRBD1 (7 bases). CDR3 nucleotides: TGCGCCAGCAGCCAACAGGGGGGTATAGTGAATGAGCAGTTCTTC. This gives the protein CASSQQGGIVNEQFF.